This record looks at one T cell receptor beta chain sequence and its context. The data stem from a study of T-cell memory formation after mild COVID-19. The CDR3 is 15 amino acids. Germline V lookup: CDR1 GTSNPN, CDR2 SVGIG (reference sequence). The junction had 10 bases not matched to a gene; V was cut back by 4 bases and J by 3 bases. MiXCR was run by TCRdb on the 5' RACE reads, yielding one entry per CDR3 protein. The data hold approximately 350,000 distinct CDR3 sequences, with 14% observed a single time. This TCR was sampled from a man aged 18 to 35 who had mild COVID-19 (a few samples of this study predate the infection). Cell type and time point are not known. The chain recombines TRBV30 with TRBJ1-1; 8 bases are a match to TRBD1. The sample consisted of PBMCs or a T cell subset sorted from them (not recorded which). The CDR3 sequence is CAWNRGRYYDTEAFF. CDR3 coding DNA: TGTGCCTGGAACAGGGGGAGGTATTATGACACTGAAGCTTTCTTT.